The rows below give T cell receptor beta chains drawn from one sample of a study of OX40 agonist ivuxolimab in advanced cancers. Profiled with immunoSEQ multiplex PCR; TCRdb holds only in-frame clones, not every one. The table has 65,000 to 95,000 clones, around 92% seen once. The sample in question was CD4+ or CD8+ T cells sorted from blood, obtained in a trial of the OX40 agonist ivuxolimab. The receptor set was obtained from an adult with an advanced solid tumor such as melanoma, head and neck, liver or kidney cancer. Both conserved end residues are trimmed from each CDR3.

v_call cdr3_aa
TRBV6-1 ASSELSQDQETQY
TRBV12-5 ASGSGLAGDISTDTQY
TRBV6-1 ASSAWQTSYEQY
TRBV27 ASSPRGSLTYEQY
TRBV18 ASSPPDRGHTEAF
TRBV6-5 ASSSSTGEKSYEQY
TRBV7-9 ASSPGTRPNTGELF
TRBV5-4 ASSRRGQGAYEQY
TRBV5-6 ASSLTAGGYYGYT
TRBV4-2 ASSHVGLDGDHTQY
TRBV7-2 ASSLVLAGDSYNEQF
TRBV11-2 ASSLGGAIKGNTEAF
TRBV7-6 ASSPLGTDTQY
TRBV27 ASSPLAGSLRGYT
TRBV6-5 ASSTPGQGVGEQF
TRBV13 ASRQVGDSGNTIY
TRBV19 ASSIEAGDYEQY
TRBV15 ATSRDLYRDYEQY
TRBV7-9 ASSPRDTEAF
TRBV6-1 ASSVPSGASTDTQY
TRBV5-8 ASRRTSGGAYEQY
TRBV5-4 ASTDYTGGDTQY
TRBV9 ASSAPGTGAISYNEQF
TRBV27 ASSLVTGGNQPQH
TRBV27 ASSFLTFANTGELF
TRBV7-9 ASSPLGDEQF
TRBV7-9 ASSPAGGESYNEQF
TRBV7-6 ASSKGLAGYTGELF
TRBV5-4 ASSLGGSGIDQETQY
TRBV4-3 ASSQGLVGAANEKLF
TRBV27 ASSLFRGYEQY
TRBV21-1 ASSTLGRGYSPLH
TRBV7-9 ASSGTSGSYEQY
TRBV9 ASSVVGRGGDHNEQF
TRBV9 ASTPIGTANTGELF